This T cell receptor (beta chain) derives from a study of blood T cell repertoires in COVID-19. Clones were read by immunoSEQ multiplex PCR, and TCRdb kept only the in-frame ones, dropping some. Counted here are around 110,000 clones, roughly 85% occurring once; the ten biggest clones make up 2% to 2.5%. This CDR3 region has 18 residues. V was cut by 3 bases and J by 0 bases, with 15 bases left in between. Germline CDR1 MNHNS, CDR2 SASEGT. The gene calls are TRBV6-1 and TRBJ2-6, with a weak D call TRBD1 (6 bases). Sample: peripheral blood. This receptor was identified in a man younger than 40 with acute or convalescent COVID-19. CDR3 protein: CASSERGHWSSGANVLTF. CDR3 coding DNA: TGTGCCAGCAGTGAGAGGGGACACTGGAGCTCTGGGGCCAACGTCCTGACTTTC.